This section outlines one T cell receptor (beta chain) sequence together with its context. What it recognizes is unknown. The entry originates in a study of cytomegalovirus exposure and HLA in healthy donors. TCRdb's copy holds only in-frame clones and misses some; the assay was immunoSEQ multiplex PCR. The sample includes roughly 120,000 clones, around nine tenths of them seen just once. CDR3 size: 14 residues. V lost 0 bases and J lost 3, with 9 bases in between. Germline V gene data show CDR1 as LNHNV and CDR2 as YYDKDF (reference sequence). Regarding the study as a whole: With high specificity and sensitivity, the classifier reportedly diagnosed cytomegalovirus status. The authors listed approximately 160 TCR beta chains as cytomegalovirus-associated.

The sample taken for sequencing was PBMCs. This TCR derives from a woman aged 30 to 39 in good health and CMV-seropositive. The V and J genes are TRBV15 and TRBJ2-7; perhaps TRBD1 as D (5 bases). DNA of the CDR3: TGTGCCACCAGCAGAGAGACAGCTTTCTACGAGCAGTACTTC. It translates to CATSRETAFYEQYF.